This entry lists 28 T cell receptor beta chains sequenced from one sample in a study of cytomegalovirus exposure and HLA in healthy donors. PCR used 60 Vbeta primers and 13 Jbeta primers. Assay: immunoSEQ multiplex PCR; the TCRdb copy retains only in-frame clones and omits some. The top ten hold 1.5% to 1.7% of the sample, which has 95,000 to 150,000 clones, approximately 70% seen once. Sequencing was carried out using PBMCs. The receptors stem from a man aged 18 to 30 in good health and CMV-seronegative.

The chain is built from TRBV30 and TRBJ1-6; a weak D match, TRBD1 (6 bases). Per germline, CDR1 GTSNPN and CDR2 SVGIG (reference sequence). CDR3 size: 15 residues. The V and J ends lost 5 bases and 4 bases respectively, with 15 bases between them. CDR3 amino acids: CAWGTSANYNSPLHF. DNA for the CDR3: TGTGCCTGGGGGACATCCGCCAATTATAATTCACCCCTCCACTTT.

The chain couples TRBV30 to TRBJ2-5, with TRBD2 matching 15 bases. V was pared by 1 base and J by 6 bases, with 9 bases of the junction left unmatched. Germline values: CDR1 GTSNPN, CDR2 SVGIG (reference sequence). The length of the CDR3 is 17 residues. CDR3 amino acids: CAWSAAGTSGGRKTQYF. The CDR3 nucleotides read TGTGCCTGGAGTGCCGCGGGGACTAGCGGGGGGAGAAAGACCCAGTACTTC.

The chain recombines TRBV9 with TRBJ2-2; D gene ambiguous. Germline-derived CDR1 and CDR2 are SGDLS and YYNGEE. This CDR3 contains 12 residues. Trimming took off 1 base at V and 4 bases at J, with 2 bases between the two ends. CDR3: CASSVRTGELFF. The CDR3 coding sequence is TGTGCCAGCAGCGTACGCACCGGGGAGCTGTTTTTT. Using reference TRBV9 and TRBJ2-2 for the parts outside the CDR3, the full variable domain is DSGVTQTPKHLITATGQRVTLRCSPRSGDLSVYWYQQSLDQGLQFLIQYYNGEERAKGNILERFSAQQFPDLHSELNLSSLELGDSALYFCASSVRTGELFFGEGSRLTVL.

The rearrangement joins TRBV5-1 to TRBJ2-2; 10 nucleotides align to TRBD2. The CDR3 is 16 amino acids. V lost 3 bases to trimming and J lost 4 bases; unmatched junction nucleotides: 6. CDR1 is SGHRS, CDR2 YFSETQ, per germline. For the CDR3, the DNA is TGCGCCAGCAGCTCCGCCCTAGCGGGAGTCACCGGGGAGCTGTTTTTT. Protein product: CASSSALAGVTGELFF.

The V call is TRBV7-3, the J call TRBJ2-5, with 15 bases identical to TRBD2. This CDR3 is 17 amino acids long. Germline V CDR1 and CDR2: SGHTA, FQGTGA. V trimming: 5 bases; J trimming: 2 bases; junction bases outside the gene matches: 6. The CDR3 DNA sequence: TGTGCCAGCAGCCCCCAAGGACTAGCGGGGGGGCAAGAGACCCAGTACTTC. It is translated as CASSPQGLAGGQETQYF.

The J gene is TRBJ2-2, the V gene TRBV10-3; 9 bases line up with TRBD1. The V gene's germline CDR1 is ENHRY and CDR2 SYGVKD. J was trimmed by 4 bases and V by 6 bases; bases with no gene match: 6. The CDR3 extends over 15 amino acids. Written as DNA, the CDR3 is TGTGCCATCAGACCGGGACAGGGCTTCACCGGGGAGCTGTTTTTT. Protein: CAIRPGQGFTGELFF.

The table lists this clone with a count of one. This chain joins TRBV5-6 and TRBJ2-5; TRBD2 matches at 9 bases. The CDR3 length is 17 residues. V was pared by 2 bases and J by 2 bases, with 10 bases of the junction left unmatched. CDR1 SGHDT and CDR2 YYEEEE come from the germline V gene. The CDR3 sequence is CASSFIEASGNQETQYF. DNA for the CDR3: TGTGCCAGCAGCTTTATAGAGGCTAGCGGGAATCAAGAGACCCAGTACTTC.

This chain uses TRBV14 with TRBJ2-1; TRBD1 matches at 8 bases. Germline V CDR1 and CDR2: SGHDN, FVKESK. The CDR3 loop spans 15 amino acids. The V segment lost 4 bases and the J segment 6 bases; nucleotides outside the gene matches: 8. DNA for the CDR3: TGTGCCAGCAGCCGGACAGGGACCATCCTCAATGAGCAGTTCTTC. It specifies CASSRTGTILNEQFF.

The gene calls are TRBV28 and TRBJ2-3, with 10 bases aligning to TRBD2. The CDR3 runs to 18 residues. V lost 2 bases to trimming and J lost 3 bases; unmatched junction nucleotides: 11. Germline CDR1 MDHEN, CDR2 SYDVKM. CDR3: CASSLLRASGRLTDTQYF. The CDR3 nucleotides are TGTGCCAGCAGTTTACTCAGGGCTAGCGGGAGATTAACAGATACGCAGTATTTT. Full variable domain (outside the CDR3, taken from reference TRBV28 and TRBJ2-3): DVKVTQSSRYLVKRTGEKVFLECVQDMDHENMFWYRQDPGLGLRLIYFSYDVKMKEKGDIPEGYSVSREKKERFSLILESASTNQTSMYLCASSLLRASGRLTDTQYFGPGTRLTVL.

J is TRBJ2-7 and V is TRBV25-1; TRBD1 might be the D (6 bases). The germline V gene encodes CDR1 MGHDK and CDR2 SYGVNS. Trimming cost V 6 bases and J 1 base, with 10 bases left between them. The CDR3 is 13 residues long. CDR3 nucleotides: TGTGCCAGCAGGGGACACAATTCCTACGAGCAGTACTTC. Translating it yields CASRGHNSYEQYF.

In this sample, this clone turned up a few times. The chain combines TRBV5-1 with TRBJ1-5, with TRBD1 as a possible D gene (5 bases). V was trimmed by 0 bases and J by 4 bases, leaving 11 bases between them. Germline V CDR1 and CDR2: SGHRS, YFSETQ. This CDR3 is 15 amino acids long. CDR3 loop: CASSLADGGNQPQHF. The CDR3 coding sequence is TGCGCCAGCAGCTTGGCGGACGGGGGTAATCAGCCCCAGCATTTT.

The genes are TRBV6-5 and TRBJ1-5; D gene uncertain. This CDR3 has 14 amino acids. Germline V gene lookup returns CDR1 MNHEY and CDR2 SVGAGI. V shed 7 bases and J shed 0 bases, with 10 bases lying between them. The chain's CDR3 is CASKPFYSNQPQHF. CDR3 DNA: TGTGCCAGCAAGCCTTTCTATAGCAATCAGCCCCAGCATTTT.

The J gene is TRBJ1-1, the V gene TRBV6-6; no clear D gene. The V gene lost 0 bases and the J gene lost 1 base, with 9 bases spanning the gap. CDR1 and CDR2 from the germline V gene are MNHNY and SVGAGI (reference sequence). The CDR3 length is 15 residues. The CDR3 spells CASSYSTTQNTEAFF. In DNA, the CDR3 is TGTGCCAGCAGTTACTCGACAACTCAGAACACTGAAGCTTTCTTT.

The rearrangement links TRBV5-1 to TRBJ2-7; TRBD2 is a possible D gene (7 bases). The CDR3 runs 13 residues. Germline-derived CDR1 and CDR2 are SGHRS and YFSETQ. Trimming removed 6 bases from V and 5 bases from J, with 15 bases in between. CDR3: CASTTGGLDEQYF. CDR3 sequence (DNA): TGCGCCAGCACCACCGGGGGGCTGGACGAGCAGTACTTC.

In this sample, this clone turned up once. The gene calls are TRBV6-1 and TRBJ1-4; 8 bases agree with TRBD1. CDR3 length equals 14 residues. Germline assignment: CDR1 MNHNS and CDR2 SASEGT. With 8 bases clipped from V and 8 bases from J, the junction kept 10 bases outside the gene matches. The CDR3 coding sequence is TGTGCCAGCGCTATAAACAGGGGGGGCGAAAAACTGTTTTTT. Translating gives CASAINRGGEKLFF.

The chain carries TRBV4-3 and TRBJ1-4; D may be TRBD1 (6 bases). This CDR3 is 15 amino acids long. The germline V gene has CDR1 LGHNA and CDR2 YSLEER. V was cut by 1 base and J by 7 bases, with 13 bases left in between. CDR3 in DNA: TGCGCCAGCAGCCAAGGGAACAGGGACGGTGAAAAACTGTTTTTT. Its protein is CASSQGNRDGEKLFF.

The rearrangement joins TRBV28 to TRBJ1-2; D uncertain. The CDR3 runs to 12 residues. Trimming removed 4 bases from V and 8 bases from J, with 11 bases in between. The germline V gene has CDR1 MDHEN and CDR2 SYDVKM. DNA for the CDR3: TGTGCCAGCAGTTCGACACCAACGGGCTACACCTTC. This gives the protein CASSSTPTGYTF.

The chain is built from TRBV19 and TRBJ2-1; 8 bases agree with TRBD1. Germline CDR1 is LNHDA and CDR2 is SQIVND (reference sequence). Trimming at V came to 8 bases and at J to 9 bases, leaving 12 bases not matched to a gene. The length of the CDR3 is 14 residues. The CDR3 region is CASQGAQGRSEQFF. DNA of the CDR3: TGTGCCAGTCAGGGGGCTCAGGGGAGGAGTGAGCAGTTCTTC.

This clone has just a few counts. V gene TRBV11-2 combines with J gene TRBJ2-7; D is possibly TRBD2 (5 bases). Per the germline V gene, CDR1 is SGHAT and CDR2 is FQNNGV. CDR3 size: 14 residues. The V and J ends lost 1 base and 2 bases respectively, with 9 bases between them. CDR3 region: CASSLGHGTYEQYF. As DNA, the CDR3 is TGTGCCAGCAGCTTAGGGCACGGGACCTACGAGCAGTACTTC. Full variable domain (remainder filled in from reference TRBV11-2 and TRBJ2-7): EAGVAQSPRYKIIEKRQSVAFWCNPISGHATLYWYQQILGQGPKLLIQFQNNGVVDDSQLPKDRFSAERLKGVDSTLKIQPAKLEDSAVYLCASSLGHGTYEQYFGPGTRLTVT.

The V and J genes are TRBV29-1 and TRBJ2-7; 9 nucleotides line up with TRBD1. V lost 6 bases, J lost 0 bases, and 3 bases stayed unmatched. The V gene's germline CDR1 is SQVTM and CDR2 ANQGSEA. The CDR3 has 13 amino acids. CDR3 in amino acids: CSVKTGGSYEQYF. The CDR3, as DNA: TGCAGCGTGAAGACAGGGGGCTCCTACGAGCAGTACTTC.

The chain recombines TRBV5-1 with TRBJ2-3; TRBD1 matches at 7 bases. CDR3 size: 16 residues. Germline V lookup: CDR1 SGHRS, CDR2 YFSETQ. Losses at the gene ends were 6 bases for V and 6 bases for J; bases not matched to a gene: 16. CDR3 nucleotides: TGCGCCAGCAACACGGTCCCATTCACAGGGGCCGATACGCAGTATTTT. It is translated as CASNTVPFTGADTQYF.

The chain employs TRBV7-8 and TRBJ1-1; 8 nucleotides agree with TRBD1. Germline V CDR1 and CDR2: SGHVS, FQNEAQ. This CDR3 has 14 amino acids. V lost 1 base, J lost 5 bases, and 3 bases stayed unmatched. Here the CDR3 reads CASSLGTGMTEAFF. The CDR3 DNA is TGTGCCAGCAGCTTAGGGACAGGGATGACTGAAGCTTTCTTT. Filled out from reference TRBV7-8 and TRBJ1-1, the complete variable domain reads GAGVSQSPRYKVAKRGQDVALRCDPISGHVSLFWYQQALGQGPEFLTYFQNEAQLDKSGLPSDRFFAERPEGSVSTLKIQRTQQEDSAVYLCASSLGTGMTEAFFGQGTRLTVV.

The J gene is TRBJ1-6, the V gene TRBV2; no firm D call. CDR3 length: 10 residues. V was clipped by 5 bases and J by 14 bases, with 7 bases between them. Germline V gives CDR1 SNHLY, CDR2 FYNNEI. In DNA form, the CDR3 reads TGTGCCAGCAGTTTCGGGTCCCTCCACTTT. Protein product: CASSFGSLHF.

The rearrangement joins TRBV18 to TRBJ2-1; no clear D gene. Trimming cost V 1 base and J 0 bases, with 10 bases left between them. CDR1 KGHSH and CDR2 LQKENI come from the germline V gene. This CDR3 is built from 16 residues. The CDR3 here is CASSPRRESSYNEQFF. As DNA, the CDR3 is TGTGCCAGCTCACCACGCCGCGAGAGCTCCTACAATGAGCAGTTCTTC.

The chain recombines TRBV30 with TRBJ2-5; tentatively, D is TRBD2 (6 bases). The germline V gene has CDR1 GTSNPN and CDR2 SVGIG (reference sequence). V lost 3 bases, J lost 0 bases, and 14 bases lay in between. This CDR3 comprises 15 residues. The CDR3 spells CAWSGGAGNQETQYF. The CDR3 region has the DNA TGTGCCTGGAGCGGTGGCGCGGGGAACCAAGAGACCCAGTACTTC.

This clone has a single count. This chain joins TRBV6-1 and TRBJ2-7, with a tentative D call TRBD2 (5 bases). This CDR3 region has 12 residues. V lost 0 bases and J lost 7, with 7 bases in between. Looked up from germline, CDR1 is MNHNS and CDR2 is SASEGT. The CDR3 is CASSEAGGEQYF. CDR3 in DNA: TGTGCCAGCAGTGAAGCAGGAGGAGAGCAGTACTTC.

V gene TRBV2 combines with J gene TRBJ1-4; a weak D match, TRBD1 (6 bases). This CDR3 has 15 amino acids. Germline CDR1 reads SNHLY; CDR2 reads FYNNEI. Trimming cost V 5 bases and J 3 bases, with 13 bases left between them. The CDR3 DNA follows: TGTGCCAGCAGTCTCACAGGGTTTGCTAATGAAAAACTGTTTTTT. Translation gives CASSLTGFANEKLFF.

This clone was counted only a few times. Written as DNA, the CDR3 is TGTGCCAGCAGCACCGGGTCTAACTATGGCTACACCTTC. Its protein product is CASSTGSNYGYTF. V and J are TRBV5-4 and TRBJ1-2; D ambiguous. The CDR3 is made up of 13 amino acids. CDR1 SGHNT and CDR2 YYREEE come from the germline V gene (reference sequence). With 4 bases removed from V and 0 bases from J, the gap between germline ends came to 7 bases.